This T cell receptor beta chain was found in a study of PD-1 blockade in classical Hodgkin lymphoma. At the level of the study: Patients got intravenous nivolumab 3 mg/kg every 2 weeks.

Time point denoted: cycle 4 day 1 (C4D1), after five to seven weeks of nivolumab. Every patient experienced relapse after autologous stem cell transplantation, and brentuximab vedotin exposure varied. Best responses included complete response and partial response; otherwise, the best response was progressive disease. Broader study findings: TCR diversity at baseline was reported to be reduced in newly diagnosed patients relative to healthy donors. Complete responders showed a baseline diversity that resembled the diversity of newly diagnosed patients.

With 4 bases removed from V and 0 bases from J, the gap between germline ends came to 3 bases. The CDR3 runs 12 residues. Per the germline V gene, CDR1 is SNHLY and CDR2 is FYNNEI. This table comes from immunoSEQ multiplex PCR, and its TCRdb copy is limited to in-frame clones, with some not included. The table has more than 90,000 clones, roughly 78% seen once. For this clone: Its cognate antigen is unknown.

The source material was peripheral blood mononuclear cells (PBMCs), sampled before the fourth cycle of nivolumab. This TCR was sampled from a human donor with classical Hodgkin lymphoma. The chain is built from TRBV2 and TRBJ1-1; D remains unclear. CDR3 sequence: CASSAVNTEAFF. CDR3 bases: TGTGCCAGCAGTGCAGTGAACACTGAAGCTTTCTTT.